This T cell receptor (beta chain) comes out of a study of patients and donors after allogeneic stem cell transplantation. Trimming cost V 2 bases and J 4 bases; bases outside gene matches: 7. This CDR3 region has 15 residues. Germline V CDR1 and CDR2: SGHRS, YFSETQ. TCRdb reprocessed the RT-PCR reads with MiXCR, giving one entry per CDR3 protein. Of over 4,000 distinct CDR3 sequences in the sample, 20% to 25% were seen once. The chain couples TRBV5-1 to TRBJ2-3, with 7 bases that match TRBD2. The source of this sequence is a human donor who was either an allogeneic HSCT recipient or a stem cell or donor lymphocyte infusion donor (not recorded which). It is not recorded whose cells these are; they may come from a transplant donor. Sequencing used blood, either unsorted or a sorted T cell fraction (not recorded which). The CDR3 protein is CASSFDGRKADTQYF. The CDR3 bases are TGCGCCAGCAGCTTCGACGGGAGGAAGGCAGATACGCAGTATTTT.